These T cell receptor beta chains were read from a single sample in a study of PD-1 blockade in mismatch repair-deficient tumors. Assay used: immunoSEQ multiplex PCR; TCRdb lists only in-frame clones, some missing. This sample has 100,000 to 150,000 clones; roughly 90% occur once, and the top ten carry about 10%. The material sequenced was peripheral blood, taken approximately 71 weeks after starting pembrolizumab. Receptor source: an adult with mismatch repair-deficient cancer. The CDR3 runs from the conserved cysteine through the conserved F or W. Fields, in order: D gene, J gene, V gene, clone size, CDR3 protein, CDR3 DNA. D genes are given only for firm matches. Clone size appears in some rows only: once, few, many, or a class for an expanded clone.

NA,TRBJ2-1,TRBV28,NA,CASRTVRSSYNEQFF,TGTGCCAGCAGGACCGTGAGAAGCTCCTACAATGAGCAGTTCTTC
TRBD2,TRBJ2-7,TRBV5-4,NA,CASSHGPLAGLYEQYF,TGTGCCAGCAGCCATGGCCCCCTAGCGGGATTATACGAGCAGTACTTC
NA,TRBJ2-5,TRBV6-5,NA,CASSYRGQETQYF,TGTGCCAGCAGTTACAGGGGCCAAGAGACCCAGTACTTC
NA,TRBJ1-3,TRBV7-2,NA,CASSSQLALDGNTIYF,TGTGCCAGCAGCTCCCAGCTAGCACTCGATGGAAACACCATATATTTT
TRBD2,TRBJ2-1,TRBV2,NA,CASSDRLAGVGANNEQFF,TGTGCCAGCAGTGATCGGCTAGCGGGAGTAGGGGCAAACAATGAGCAGTTCTTC
NA,TRBJ1-1,TRBV7-2,NA,CASSPGGGEAFF,TGTGCCAGCAGCCCTGGGGGGGGTGAAGCTTTCTTT
NA,TRBJ1-1,TRBV5-6,NA,CASSLVGGREAFF,TGTGCCAGCAGCTTGGTGGGAGGGAGAGAGGCTTTCTTT
NA,TRBJ2-7,TRBV29-1,NA,CSVVSGTYEQYF,TGCAGCGTTGTTAGTGGTACCTACGAGCAGTACTTC
TRBD2,TRBJ2-3,TRBV7-3,once,CASSFSGGGTDTQYF,TGTGCCAGCAGCTTCTCGGGAGGAGGCACAGATACGCAGTATTTT
NA,TRBJ2-3,TRBV28,NA,CASSPTGTDTQYF,TGTGCCAGCAGTCCGACCGGGACAGATACGCAGTATTTT
TRBD1,TRBJ1-1,TRBV5-6,NA,CASSLIGTGSEAFF,TGTGCCAGCAGCTTGATAGGGACAGGGTCTGAAGCTTTCTTT
NA,TRBJ1-5,TRBV12-5,few,CASGPGQTRYSNQPQHF,TGTGCTAGTGGTCCCGGACAGACCCGATATAGCAATCAGCCCCAGCATTTT
TRBD2,TRBJ2-2,TRBV10-1,NA,CAITTSRATGELFF,TGCGCCATCACGACTAGCAGAGCCACCGGGGAGCTGTTTTTT
NA,TRBJ2-1,TRBV27,NA,CASSSIDRHEQFF,TGTGCCAGCAGTTCCATAGATCGACATGAGCAGTTCTTC
NA,TRBJ2-7,TRBV7-9,NA,CASSARTYEQYF,TGTGCCAGCAGCGCCAGAACGTACGAGCAGTACTTC
NA,TRBJ2-1,TRBV19,NA,CASSMGWSDNEQFF,TGTGCCAGTAGTATGGGGTGGAGCGACAATGAGCAGTTCTTC
TRBD2,TRBJ2-7,TRBV11-2,NA,CASSPIAGVTYEQYF,TGTGCCAGCAGCCCTATAGCGGGGGTTACCTACGAGCAGTACTTC
TRBD2,TRBJ2-3,TRBV27,NA,CASRTGTSGRVGDTQYF,TGTGCCAGCAGAACCGGGACTAGCGGGAGGGTGGGAGATACGCAGTATTTT
TRBD1,TRBJ2-5,TRBV6-1,few,CASSEAPGTGSETQYF,TGTGCCAGCAGTGAAGCCCCCGGGACAGGGAGTGAGACCCAGTACTTC
NA,TRBJ2-3,TRBV11-2,NA,CASTSEGAYTDTQYF,TGTGCCAGCACCTCGGAGGGGGCCTACACAGATACGCAGTATTTT